This TCR beta chain was identified in a study of regulatory T cells in long-lasting Graves disease. The V end was cut by 3 bases, the J end by 6 bases, with 14 bases between. Germline CDR1 KGHSH, CDR2 LQKENI. The CDR3 covers 14 residues. Time point reported: newly diagnosed GD, antithyroid drugs for less than 3 months. Following extraction of RNA from PBMCs, that RNA was used to make the TCR library. Through Arm-PCR of CDR3 regions and iRepertoire HTBI primers, TCR beta libraries were built. TCRdb reprocessed the multiplex PCR reads via MiXCR and lists one record per CDR3 protein. The table includes roughly 360,000 distinct CDR3 sequences, roughly 10% detected once. The same data also went into a second study, on T cells in Graves' hyperthyroidism and ophthalmopathy. This second study says: Among clonotypes expanded in thyroid above 0.001, most were also found in blood. Ophthalmopathy was predicted by the model a median of about 6.5 months ahead of onset.

The receptor comes from a woman younger than 30 with Graves disease. The material was peripheral blood mononuclear cells (PBMCs), obtained at new diagnosis, from a patient treated with antithyroid drugs. This sequence joins TRBV18 and TRBJ1-2; D unclear. This CDR3 reads CASSPLRHLDGYTF. The DNA for the CDR3 is TGTGCCAGCTCACCCCTACGACACTTAGATGGCTACACCTTC.